This T cell receptor beta chain came from a study of blood T cells in healthy people across ages. Overall study findings and caveats: Among T cells, TCR beta diversity per million cells dropped roughly linearly as age rose.

Germline values: CDR1 SGHTA, CDR2 FQGNSA. With 1 base removed from V and 0 bases from J, the gap between germline ends came to 13 bases. The CDR3 contains 18 residues. A remark on this clonotype: Its specificity is not known.

For the second PCR, which ran for about 7 to 12 cycles, a sample-barcoded 5' primer and a J-beta primer mix were used. Via MiXCR, TCRdb re-called the 5' RACE reads, giving one row per CDR3 protein. The top ten hold around a fifth of the sample, which has under 950,000 distinct CDR3 sequences, over 20% seen once. There were healthy Caucasian individuals from Russia, aged about 6 to 95, serving as donors. The origin of this receptor is a man aged 65-85 years in good health. The J gene is TRBJ1-6, the V gene TRBV7-2; the D gene is possibly TRBD1 (5 bases). The sample taken for sequencing was blood. Here the CDR3 DNA reads TGTGCCAGCAGCTTAGGGCTGGGGCCGAGCTCCTATAATTCACCCCTCCACTTT. It specifies CASSLGLGPSSYNSPLHF.